Following are 29 T cell receptor beta chains from one sample sequenced in a study of blood T cell repertoires in COVID-19. Produced via immunoSEQ multiplex PCR; TCRdb's table is partial and in-frame only. The sample yields about 170,000 clones, about four fifths seen once. Sequencing used peripheral blood. The receptors were sampled from a man in his forties who had recovered from COVID-19.

The gene calls are TRBV29-1 and TRBJ2-1; D gene unclear. CDR3 length: 10 residues. CDR1 and CDR2 from the germline V gene are SQVTM and ANQGSEA. The ends were cut back, 2 bases at V and 8 bases at J, with 4 bases in the middle. This chain's CDR3 is CSVERDEQFF. The CDR3 DNA follows: TGCAGCGTTGAACGGGATGAGCAGTTCTTC.

The gene calls are TRBV19 and TRBJ1-2, with TRBD1 matching over 9 bases. V dropped 3 bases and J dropped 2; count of bases not matched to a gene: 7. The V gene's germline CDR1 is LNHDA and CDR2 SQIVND (reference sequence). The CDR3 length is 16 residues. CDR3: CASSITVGQGNYGYTF. CDR3 nucleotides: TGTGCCAGTAGTATTACAGTGGGACAGGGCAACTATGGCTACACCTTC.

The rearrangement links TRBV21-1 to TRBJ1-1; the tabulated D call, TRBD1, remains unverified against the DNA. TRBV21-1 is a documented pseudogene. This CDR3 is 16 amino acids long. The CDR3 DNA follows: TGTGCCAGCAGCAAAGAAGTGGACAGCCCGGACACTGAAGCTTTCTTT. This encodes CASSKEVDSPDTEAFF.

The sample holds one count of this clone. V is TRBV19 and J is TRBJ2-2, with 13 bases matching TRBD2. The CDR3 spans 14 residues. Germline V gives CDR1 LNHDA, CDR2 SQIVND (reference sequence). Trimming removed 11 bases from V and 6 bases from J; junction bases left unmatched: 6. CDR3 sequence (DNA): TGTGCCTCTGTACTAGCGGGAGGGTCCGGGGAGCTGTTTTTT. Its translation: CASVLAGGSGELFF.

The V gene is TRBV6-5, the J gene TRBJ1-4; the D is unclear. V was cut by 8 bases and J by 5 bases, with 18 bases left in between. CDR3 length equals 15 residues. Germline-derived CDR1 and CDR2 are MNHEY and SVGAGI. The DNA for the CDR3 is TGTGCCAGCTACCCCAGAGGAGTTGGGAATGAAAAACTGTTTTTT. It is translated as CASYPRGVGNEKLFF.

V gene TRBV11-2 combines with J gene TRBJ2-2; D possibly corresponds to TRBD2 (7 bases). V gave up 5 bases and J gave up 4 bases, with 20 bases separating them. Per germline, CDR1 SGHAT and CDR2 FQNNGV. CDR3 size: 17 residues. CDR3 loop: CASSPRGRGGGTGELFF. The CDR3, as DNA: TGTGCCAGCAGCCCGCGGGGGCGGGGAGGAGGCACCGGGGAGCTGTTTTTT.

J is TRBJ1-1 and V is TRBV4-1; D is uncertain. CDR1 MGHRA and CDR2 YSYEKL come from the germline V gene. The CDR3 runs to 14 residues. V was trimmed by 3 bases and J by 5 bases, leaving 13 bases between them. The CDR3 protein is CASSHPTVRTEAFF. In nucleotides, the CDR3 is TGCGCCAGCAGCCATCCCACCGTTCGGACTGAAGCTTTCTTT.

The chain recombines TRBV6-5 with TRBJ2-3; 10 positions agree with TRBD1. In germline, CDR1 is MNHEY, CDR2 SVGAGI. Trimming cost V 6 bases and J 3 bases; bases outside gene matches: 3. The length of the CDR3 is 14 residues. The CDR3 sequence: CASSWTGGTDTQYF. DNA for the CDR3: TGTGCCAGCAGCTGGACAGGGGGGACAGATACGCAGTATTTT.

On this clone: The sample contains more than one DNA sequence encoding this CDR3. This chain links TRBV9 with TRBJ1-1, with D hard to call. Germline lookup yields CDR1 SGDLS and CDR2 YYNGEE. Deletions cut 2 bases from V and 5 bases from J, with 10 bases between. The CDR3 extends over 13 amino acids. The CDR3 here is CASSVGGLTEAFF. CDR3 nucleotide sequence: TGTGCCAGCAGCGTTGGCGGGTTAACTGAAGCTTTCTTT. Full variable domain (remainder filled in from reference TRBV9 and TRBJ1-1): DSGVTQTPKHLITATGQRVTLRCSPRSGDLSVYWYQQSLDQGLQFLIQYYNGEERAKGNILERFSAQQFPDLHSELNLSSLELGDSALYFCASSVGGLTEAFFGQGTRLTVV.

This chain uses TRBV6-2 or TRBV6-3 with TRBJ1-5, with 7 bases identical to TRBD1. The germline V gene encodes CDR1 MNHEY and CDR2 SVGEGT. The ends lost 0 bases at V and 3 bases at J; junction bases unmatched: 8. CDR3 length: 17 residues. The DNA of the CDR3 is TGTGCCAGCAGTTACTCGCAAGGGGGCGTAGACAATCAGCCCCAGCATTTT. It translates to CASSYSQGGVDNQPQHF.

The genes are TRBV6-5 and TRBJ2-1, with D uncertain. Trimming stripped 7 bases from V and 10 bases from J, with 17 bases between. Germline CDR1 is MNHEY and CDR2 is SVGAGI. This CDR3 is 13 amino acids long. The CDR3 region is CASMLQALREQFF. CDR3 bases: TGTGCCAGCATGTTGCAGGCGCTAAGGGAGCAGTTCTTC.

The chain carries TRBV3-1 (or the pseudogene TRBV3-2) and TRBJ1-1; D unclear. The CDR3 has 13 amino acids. Germline values: CDR1 LGHDT, CDR2 YNNKEL (reference sequence). Trimming removed 2 bases from V and 7 bases from J, with 11 bases in between. The CDR3 bases are TGTGCCAGCAGCCAATCTAGGTGGAGTGAAGCTTTCTTT. This codes for CASSQSRWSEAFF.

The genes are TRBV6-1 and TRBJ2-3; a weak D match, TRBD2 (5 bases). The CDR3 covers 13 residues. The ends were cut back, 1 base at V and 4 bases at J, with 6 bases in the middle. CDR1 and CDR2 from the germline V gene are MNHNS and SASEGT. The CDR3: CASSEEEADTQYF. In nucleotides, the CDR3 is TGTGCCAGCAGTGAAGAGGAGGCAGATACGCAGTATTTT.

The chain has TRBV11-2 and TRBJ2-7; the match to TRBD2 covers 7 bases. The CDR3 loop spans 16 amino acids. Trimming cost V 1 base and J 3 bases; bases outside gene matches: 9. Germline V CDR1 and CDR2: SGHAT, FQNNGV. The CDR3 reads CASSLGDRVAGYEQYF. CDR3 coding DNA: TGTGCCAGCAGCTTAGGGGACCGCGTAGCGGGCTACGAGCAGTACTTC.

The V gene is TRBV7-2, the J gene TRBJ1-2; D gene unclear. The CDR3 totals 15 residues. V lost 5 bases to trimming and J lost 0 bases, with 13 bases between them. In germline, CDR1 is SGHTA, CDR2 FQGNSA. This chain's CDR3 is CASSRMELANYGYTF. DNA of the CDR3: TGTGCCAGCAGCCGTATGGAGTTAGCTAACTATGGCTACACCTTC.

This chain joins TRBV19 and TRBJ1-2, with a tentative D call TRBD1 (5 bases). Germline CDR1 is LNHDA and CDR2 is SQIVND (reference sequence). CDR3 length: 13 amino acids. V was clipped by 5 bases and J by 4 bases, with 11 bases between them. The CDR3 loop reads CASSSDRGYGYTF. In DNA, the CDR3 is TGTGCCAGTAGTTCAGACAGAGGCTATGGCTACACCTTC.

Only one count was recorded for this clone. The chain combines TRBV7-3 with TRBJ1-1; TRBD1 is a possible D gene (6 bases). Trimming removed 5 bases from V and 1 base from J, with 8 bases in between. Per germline, CDR1 SGHTA and CDR2 FQGTGA. The CDR3 totals 13 residues. The CDR3 loop reads CASSTDRNTEAFF. DNA of the CDR3: TGTGCCAGCAGCACGGACAGGAACACTGAAGCTTTCTTT.

The chain carries TRBV1 and TRBJ2-2; the table calls TRBD1, which could not be checked here. TRBV1 is reported as a pseudogene. The CDR3 loop spans 18 amino acids. CDR3 sequence (DNA): TGCACCAGCAGCCCCAGGGGACCCACGTCATTTAACACCGGGGAGCTGTTTTTT. Translation gives CTSSPRGPTSFNTGELFF.

The V gene is TRBV4-3, the J gene TRBJ2-7; TRBD2 is a possible D gene (5 bases). CDR3 length: 14 residues. CDR1 LGHNA and CDR2 YSLEER come from the germline V gene. Trimming left V 4 bases short and J 3 bases short, with 13 bases between. The CDR3 is CASSLGNSGYEQYF. DNA of the CDR3: TGCGCCAGCAGCCTCGGGAATTCTGGCTACGAGCAGTACTTC.

The chain combines TRBV2 with TRBJ1-5, with D maybe TRBD1 (5 bases). Per the germline V gene, CDR1 is SNHLY and CDR2 is FYNNEI. The CDR3 extends over 13 amino acids. V was trimmed by 11 bases and J by 5 bases, leaving 16 bases between them. The CDR3 region is CAGHGTPDQPQHF. CDR3 coding DNA: TGTGCCGGCCACGGGACTCCCGATCAGCCCCAGCATTTT.

This clone has at least ten counts. The gene calls are TRBV7-2 and TRBJ2-2; D gene ambiguous. This CDR3 is built from 14 residues. CDR1 and CDR2 (germline): SGHTA, FQGNSA. V was pared by 3 bases and J by 4 bases, with 9 bases between. The CDR3 loop is CASSLAASTGELFF. CDR3 coding DNA: TGTGCCAGCAGCTTGGCGGCCTCCACCGGGGAGCTGTTTTTT.

The chain joins TRBV6-2 or TRBV6-3 to TRBJ2-7; 8 nucleotides match TRBD1. The J segment lost 3 bases and the V segment lost 0 bases, leaving 13 bases of the junction unmatched. CDR1 is MNHEY, CDR2 SVGEGT, per germline. The CDR3 consists of 18 residues. The CDR3 DNA reads as TGTGCCAGCAGTTACTCGAGGGCAGGGGGCTCATCGGTCTACGAGCAGTACTTC. Its protein product is CASSYSRAGGSSVYEQYF.

The chain employs TRBV10-3 and TRBJ1-3; a possible D gene is TRBD1 (6 bases). The CDR3 consists of 12 residues. Per germline, CDR1 ENHRY and CDR2 SYGVKD. V was cut by 10 bases and J by 4 bases, with 11 bases left in between. For the CDR3, the DNA is TGTGCCAGCACAGGGATCGGAAACACCATATATTTT. Its protein product is CASTGIGNTIYF.

The chain carries TRBV27 and TRBJ2-7; D not resolved. The V gene lost 8 bases and the J gene lost 0 bases, with 14 bases spanning the gap. Per the germline V gene, CDR1 is MNHEY and CDR2 is SMNVEV (reference sequence). This CDR3 has 14 residues. CDR3 sequence: CASSLTFLSYEQYF. The CDR3 DNA reads as TGTGCCAGCTCCCTGACTTTCCTCTCCTACGAGCAGTACTTC.

This chain connects TRBV7-9 to TRBJ1-1; possibly TRBD1 for D (6 bases). Trimming shortened V by 5 bases and J by 1 base, and 14 bases separated the two germline ends. The germline gives CDR1 SEHNR, CDR2 FQNEAQ (reference sequence). This CDR3 has 15 residues. CDR3 sequence (DNA): TGTGCCAGCAGCCAACCACAGGGTGGGAACACTGAAGCTTTCTTT. Translated, it gives CASSQPQGGNTEAFF.

This rearrangement joins TRBV7-9 to TRBJ2-3, with D perhaps TRBD2 (5 bases). This CDR3 is built from 15 residues. Trimming took 1 base from V and 2 from J, leaving 10 bases between them. Looked up from germline, CDR1 is SEHNR and CDR2 is FQNEAQ (reference sequence). The DNA of the CDR3 is TGTGCCAGCAGCTTAGTTCTAGCTTCCACAGATACGCAGTATTTT. It encodes CASSLVLASTDTQYF.

Notes on this clone: Sequence at one end of the junction differs from germline and may be a read error. The V call is TRBV7-7, the J call TRBJ1-3, with TRBD1 matching 9 bases. This CDR3 region has 14 residues. Germline V gives CDR1 SSHAT, CDR2 FNYEAQ (reference sequence). CDR3 coding DNA: TGTGCTAGCAGTTCGGACAGGGGAAATCCCACCATATATTTT. Translation: CASSSDRGNPTIYF.

The J gene is TRBJ1-1, the V gene TRBV29-1; 8 nucleotides line up with TRBD1. This CDR3 is built from 14 residues. Germline assignment: CDR1 SQVTM and CDR2 ANQGSEA. The trim removed 4 bases at V and 0 bases at J, leaving 4 bases unmatched. The CDR3 loop reads CSVARDRMNTEAFF. Written as DNA, the CDR3 is TGCAGCGTTGCGAGGGACAGGATGAACACTGAAGCTTTCTTT. Together with reference TRBV29-1 and TRBJ1-1, the CDR3 gives the full variable domain: SAVISQKPSRDICQRGTSLTIQCQVDSQVTMMFWYRQQPGQSLTLIATANQGSEATYESGFVIDKFPISRPNLTFSTLTVSNMSPEDSSIYLCSVARDRMNTEAFFGQGTRLTVV.

For the CDR3, the DNA is TGTGCCAGCTCAACGGACAGGGGCTATGGCTACACCTTC. It encodes CASSTDRGYGYTF. This rearrangement joins TRBV18 to TRBJ1-2, with TRBD1 matching 9 bases. Germline loops: CDR1 KGHSH, CDR2 LQKENI. J lost 4 bases, V lost 5 bases, and 2 bases had no gene match. The length of the CDR3 is 13 residues.